This T cell receptor beta chain was captured in a study of T cells in Graves' hyperthyroidism and ophthalmopathy. The table lists this clonotype with many counts. What it recognizes is unknown. Study-wide findings and caveats: In blood, most of the thyroid clonotypes expanded above 0.001 were also present. In the analysis, a 13 V-J model separated ophthalmopathy from stable hyperthyroidism.

The source material, RNA transcripts, was used to amplify TCR beta CDR3 regions. The primer set for the first-round RT-PCR of the TCR CDR3 was HTBI. From the multiplex PCR reads, TCRdb called clonotypes with MiXCR, one entry per CDR3 protein. Among approximately 630,000 distinct CDR3 sequences, around 15% were seen once, and the ten largest hold less than 4.5%. The hyperthyroidism patients had all been newly diagnosed, and their disease duration was under 2 months. Their ages ranged from 18 to 65 years. The CDR3 consists of 18 residues. The V end lost 3 bases, the J end lost 0 bases, and 21 bases lay between the germline ends.

The clonotype was recovered from a woman under 40 with Graves' hyperthyroidism. J is TRBJ2-7 and V is TRBV12-3 or TRBV12-4; TRBD2 might be the D (7 bases). The source material was blood. The CDR3 region is CASSLLGGAASSSYEQYF. The CDR3, as DNA: TGTGCCAGCAGTTTGTTGGGGGGGGCGGCCTCCAGCTCCTACGAGCAGTACTTC.